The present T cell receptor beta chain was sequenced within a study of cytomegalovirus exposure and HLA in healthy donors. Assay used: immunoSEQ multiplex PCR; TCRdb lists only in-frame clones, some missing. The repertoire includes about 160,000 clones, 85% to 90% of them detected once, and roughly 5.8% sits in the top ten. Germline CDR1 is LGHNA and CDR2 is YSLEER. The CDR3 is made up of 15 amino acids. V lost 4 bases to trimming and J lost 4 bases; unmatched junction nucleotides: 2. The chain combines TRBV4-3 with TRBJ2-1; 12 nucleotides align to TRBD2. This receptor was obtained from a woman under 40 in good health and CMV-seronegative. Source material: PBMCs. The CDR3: CASSPGLAGYNEQFF. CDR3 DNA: TGCGCCAGCAGCCCCGGACTAGCGGGATACAATGAGCAGTTCTTC.